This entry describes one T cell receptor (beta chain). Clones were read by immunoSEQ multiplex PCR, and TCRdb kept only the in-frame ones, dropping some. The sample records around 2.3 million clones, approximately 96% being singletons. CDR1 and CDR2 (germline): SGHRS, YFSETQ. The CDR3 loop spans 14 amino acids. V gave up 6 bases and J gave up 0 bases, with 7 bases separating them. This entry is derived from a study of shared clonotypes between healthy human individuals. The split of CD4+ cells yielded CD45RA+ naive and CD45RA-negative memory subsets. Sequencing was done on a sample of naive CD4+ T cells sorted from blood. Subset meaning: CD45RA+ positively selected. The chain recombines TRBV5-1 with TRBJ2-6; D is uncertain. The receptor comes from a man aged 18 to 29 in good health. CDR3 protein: CASKSGSGANVLTF. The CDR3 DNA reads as TGCGCCAGCAAGTCGGGCTCTGGGGCCAACGTCCTGACTTTC.